The rows below give T cell receptor beta chains drawn from one sample of a study of tumor-infiltrating lymphocytes in primary liver carcinoma. TCRdb independently ran MiXCR on the multiplex PCR reads; one entry per CDR3 protein. Of fewer than 85,000 distinct CDR3 sequences in the sample, about three quarters are singletons; the top ten hold 26%. The specimen sequenced was tumor-adjacent normal liver tissue. The receptors originated from a man between 40 and 49 years old with primary liver carcinoma and hepatitis B virus infection. CDR3s include the opening cysteine and the closing phenylalanine or tryptophan. The D gene is left open where the match is weak. The size field is filled for only some rows; it gives once, few, many or a size class.

v_call	j_call	clone_size	d_call	cdr3_aa	cdr3_nt
TRBV24-1	TRBJ2-7	NA	NA	CATSDPIWSSWEYF	TGTGCCACCAGTGACCCGATATGGAGTTCCTGGGAGTACTTC
TRBV29-1	TRBJ2-7	NA	TRBD2	CSFEDGLAGSYEQYF	TGCAGCTTTGAAGATGGTCTAGCGGGGTCCTACGAGCAGTATTTC
TRBV5-4	TRBJ2-7	once	NA	CASSRGNSYEQYF	TGTGCCAGCAGCCGGGGCAATTCCTACGAGCAGTACTTC
TRBV11-2	TRBJ2-7	few	NA	CASSYQTETYEQYF	TGTGCCAGTAGCTACCAGACGGAGACCTACGAGCAGTACTTC
TRBV5-6	TRBJ2-2	NA	NA	CASSSQGWESGELFF	TGTGCCAGCAGTTCTCAAGGTTGGGAATCCGGGGAGCTGTTTTTT
TRBV11-3	TRBJ2-3	NA	NA	CASSWCEAETQYF	TGTGCCAGCAGCTGGTGTGAGGCAGAAACGCAGTATTTT
TRBV11-2	TRBJ1-4	many	TRBD1	CASSLDPTGDEKLFF	TGTGCCAGCAGCTTAGACCCGACAGGGGATGAAAAACTGTTTTTT
TRBV12-3/TRBV12-4	TRBJ2-7	NA	NA	CVSILEWWEGVRYEQYF	TGTGTCAGCATTTTAGAATGGTGGGAGGGGGTAAGATACGAGCAGTACTTC
TRBV29-1	TRBJ2-7	many	NA	CSVGTNYEQYF	TGCAGCGTCGGGACAAACTACGAGCAGTACTTC
TRBV10-3	TRBJ1-1	many	TRBD1	CAISEGQDTEAFF	TGTGCCATCAGTGAGGGACAGGACACTGAAGCTTTCTTT
TRBV4-1	TRBJ2-2	once	NA	CASGLRLEDVNIGELFF	TGCGCCAGCGGCCTCAGACTAGAAGATGTGAACATCGGGGAGCTGTTTTTT
TRBV4-3	TRBJ2-5	NA	TRBD2	CASSQAASGRTGETQNF	TGCGCTAGCAGCCAAGCGGCTAGCGGGAGGACTGGTGAGACCCAGAACTTC
TRBV6-1	TRBJ2-7	few	NA	CASTPNRALSSYEQYF	TGTGCCAGCACTCCTAACCGAGCCCTAAGCTCCTACGAGCAGTATTTC
TRBV12-3/TRBV12-4	TRBJ2-6	NA	NA	CASTLSRSGTNVLAF	TGTGCCAGCACCCTCTCCCGCTCTGGGACCAACGTCCTGGCTTTC
TRBV12-3/TRBV12-4	TRBJ1-4	NA	NA	CASSLSGKGIEKLFF	TGTGCCAGCAGTCTGTCCGGGAAAGGGATTGAAAAACTGTTTTTT
TRBV11-2	TRBJ2-7	NA	TRBD2	CTSGFDSTYEQYF	TGTACTAGCGGCTTCGACAGCACCTACGAGCAGTACTTC
TRBV4-1	TRBJ2-7	NA	TRBD2	CASTQDPTGLAGVTYELYF	TGCGCCAGCACCCAAGATCCGACAGGACTAGCGGGAGTTACCTACGAGCTGTACTTC
TRBV11-2	TRBJ2-1	medium-sized	NA	CASSLDLSATPVQFF	TGTGCCAGCAGCTTAGATCTAAGCGCTACCCCCGTACAGTTCTTC
TRBV29-1	TRBJ2-2	NA	NA	CSVAQKSTGELSF	TGCAGCGTTGCACAAAAATCGACCGGGGAGCTGTCTTTT
TRBV5-6	TRBJ2-1	many	NA	CASSRSDTQGWEQFF	TGTGCCAGCTCCAGGTCCGACACTCAAGGGTGGGAGCAGTTCTTC